Below are 19 T cell receptor beta chains sequenced from a single sample in a study of T cell responses to AZD1222 COVID-19 vaccine. The method was immunoSEQ multiplex PCR; TCRdb's version includes in-frame clones alone and lacks a portion of them. Among 130,000 or so clones listed, approximately 85% were seen once. The material sequenced was peripheral blood, taken on day 0 of AZD1222 vaccination. The receptor source for this set is an adult in good health.

The chain links TRBV3-1 (or the pseudogene TRBV3-2) to TRBJ2-3, with TRBD2 identical over 9 bases. Trimming took 3 bases from V and 3 from J; bases not matched to a gene: 7. The length of the CDR3 is 16 residues. The germline CDR1 and CDR2 sequences are LGHDT and YNNKEL (reference sequence). CDR3 sequence reads: CASSQRSSGVTDTQYF. The CDR3 DNA reads as TGTGCCAGCAGCCAGAGGTCTAGCGGGGTTACAGATACGCAGTATTTT.

This chain joins TRBV7-9 and TRBJ2-7; 12 bases match TRBD2. V was clipped by 5 bases and J by 4 bases; unmatched bases: 6. Germline V lookup: CDR1 SEHNR, CDR2 FQNEAQ (reference sequence). The CDR3 runs to 15 residues. The CDR3 coding sequence is TGTGCCAGCAGCCGCGGAGGACTAGCGGGATACGAGCAGTACTTC. Encoded protein: CASSRGGLAGYEQYF.

The genes are TRBV25-1 and TRBJ2-3; D ambiguous. Trimming left V 5 bases short and J 4 bases short, with 7 bases between. The CDR3 is 12 amino acids. CDR1 and CDR2 (germline): MGHDK, SYGVNS. CDR3 loop: CASSRTSDTQYF. The CDR3 DNA is TGTGCCAGCAGTCGTACATCAGATACGCAGTATTTT. Full variable domain (remainder filled in from reference TRBV25-1 and TRBJ2-3): EADIYQTPRYLVIGTGKKITLECSQTMGHDKMYWYQQDPGMELHLIHYSYGVNSTEKGDLSSESTVSRIRTEHFPLTLESARPSHTSQYLCASSRTSDTQYFGPGTRLTVL.

The chain recombines TRBV24-1 with TRBJ2-7; no firm D call. The germline V and J ends were trimmed by 12 bases and 4 bases, with 9 bases remaining between them. Looked up from germline, CDR1 is KGHDR and CDR2 is SFDVKD. The CDR3 contains 10 residues. The CDR3 sequence: CAPYCYEQYF. The DNA for the CDR3 is TGTGCCCCGTACTGTTACGAGCAGTACTTC.

V gene TRBV6-6 combines with J gene TRBJ1-6; weak D call: TRBD1 (6 bases). The CDR3 covers 16 residues. The V and J ends lost 0 bases and 10 bases respectively, with 16 bases between them. Germline CDR1 MNHNY, CDR2 SVGAGI (reference sequence). The CDR3 here is CASSYSVEEGGSPLHF. The DNA of the CDR3 is TGTGCCAGCAGTTACTCGGTCGAAGAGGGGGGATCACCCCTCCACTTT.

The CDR3 sequence: CAWSAPPGKYEQYF. The CDR3 nucleotides read TGTGCCTGGAGTGCACCTCCCGGGAAGTACGAGCAGTACTTC. The rearrangement joins TRBV30 to TRBJ2-7; a weak D match, TRBD2 (5 bases). Between the trimmed V and J ends, which lost 1 base and 4 bases, there was a span of 14 bases. CDR3 length: 14 amino acids. Germline V gives CDR1 GTSNPN, CDR2 SVGIG (reference sequence).

The V gene is TRBV28, the J gene TRBJ2-5; perhaps TRBD2 as D (6 bases). The ends were cut back, 6 bases at V and 4 bases at J, with 15 bases in the middle. Germline CDR1 and CDR2: MDHEN and SYDVKM. The CDR3 loop spans 14 amino acids. The CDR3 sequence is CASRPGGARETQYF. The CDR3 DNA is TGTGCCAGCAGGCCGGGCGGGGCTCGAGAGACCCAGTACTTC.

The chain joins TRBV21-1 to TRBJ1-6. TRBV21-1 is classified as a pseudogene. The CDR3 covers 16 residues. CDR3: CASSNSGGAYNSPLHF. CDR3 sequence (DNA): TGTGCCAGCAGCAATTCCGGGGGCGCATATAATTCACCCCTCCACTTT.

The chain recombines TRBV5-1 with TRBJ1-1, with 7 bases matching TRBD1. CDR3 length: 15 amino acids. The germline gives CDR1 SGHRS, CDR2 YFSETQ. The ends lost 2 bases at V and 2 bases at J; junction bases unmatched: 6. CDR3 amino acids: CASSFGAGGNTEAFF. The CDR3 DNA reads as TGCGCCAGCAGCTTCGGGGCAGGGGGAAACACTGAAGCTTTCTTT.

V usage is TRBV19 and J usage is TRBJ2-7; possibly TRBD2 for D (7 bases). V shed 4 bases and J shed 5 bases, with 12 bases lying between them. The CDR3 contains 13 residues. In germline, CDR1 is LNHDA, CDR2 SQIVND (reference sequence). CDR3 in DNA: TGTGCCAGTAGTAGGGGAGGGGGGAACGAGCAGTACTTC. Its protein product is CASSRGGGNEQYF.

This chain joins TRBV2 and TRBJ1-6; 7 nucleotides align to TRBD1. CDR3 length: 13 residues. CDR1 is SNHLY, CDR2 FYNNEI, per germline. V dropped 6 bases and J dropped 7; count of bases not matched to a gene: 3. The CDR3 loop is CASRGTVNSPLHF. For the CDR3, the DNA is TGTGCCAGCAGGGGGACAGTCAATTCACCCCTCCACTTT.

This clone occurred a few times. The chain has TRBV29-1 and TRBJ2-7; perhaps TRBD1 as D (5 bases). The V end was cut by 6 bases, the J end by 3 bases, with 18 bases between. The germline V gene encodes CDR1 SQVTM and CDR2 ANQGSEA. This CDR3 region has 14 residues. The CDR3 here is CSVAVRGVIYEQYF. The CDR3 DNA reads TGCAGCGTGGCGGTAAGGGGTGTAATCTACGAGCAGTACTTC.

V usage is TRBV10-2 and J usage is TRBJ1-4, with a weak D call TRBD1 (6 bases). Germline CDR1 WSHSY, CDR2 SAAADI. V was trimmed by 6 bases and J by 3 bases, leaving 14 bases between them. This CDR3 contains 15 residues. Here the CDR3 DNA reads TGCGCCAGCAGGGACGTAGGACAGTCTAATGAAAAACTGTTTTTT. Its protein is CASRDVGQSNEKLFF.

The chain joins TRBV9 to TRBJ1-1, with D unclear. Deletions cut 3 bases from V and 1 base from J, with 7 bases between. The CDR3 contains 13 residues. In germline, CDR1 is SGDLS, CDR2 YYNGEE. In nucleotides, the CDR3 is TGTGCCAGCAGCGAGTTTCAGAACACTGAAGCTTTCTTT. Encoded protein: CASSEFQNTEAFF.

The chain joins TRBV30 to TRBJ2-7, with 15 bases fitting TRBD2. Germline assignment: CDR1 GTSNPN and CDR2 SVGIG (reference sequence). Trimming cost V 4 bases and J 6 bases; bases outside gene matches: 7. The length of the CDR3 is 15 residues. The DNA for the CDR3 is TGTGCCTGGAATCGCCCGGGACTAGCGGGAGGCGAGCAGTACTTC. Translated, it gives CAWNRPGLAGGEQYF. The full variable domain, its missing parts supplied by reference TRBV30 and TRBJ2-7, is SQTIHQWPATLVQPVGSPLSLECTVEGTSNPNLYWYRQAAGRGLQLLFYSVGIGQISSEVPQNLSASRPQDRQFILSSKKLLLSDSGFYLCAWNRPGLAGGEQYFGPGTRLTVT.

The genes are TRBV7-2 and TRBJ2-7, with a tentative D call TRBD2 (7 bases). CDR3 size: 18 residues. Trimming left V 2 bases short and J 3 bases short, with 23 bases between. Germline V gene sequence: CDR1 SGHTA, CDR2 FQGNSA. This CDR3 is CASSLIQRGGASFYEQYF. CDR3 DNA sequence: TGTGCCAGCAGCTTAATTCAGAGGGGGGGCGCTTCATTCTACGAGCAGTACTTC.

This clone occurred once. The chain recombines TRBV24-1 with TRBJ2-7; D unresolved. Germline V gives CDR1 KGHDR, CDR2 SFDVKD. The CDR3 has 14 residues. V was shortened by 3 bases and J by 7 bases, with 15 bases between the two germline ends. The DNA for the CDR3 is TGTGCCACCAGTGATGGCCATGCCCTGGATGAGCAGTACTTC. The encoded protein is CATSDGHALDEQYF.

CDR3 in DNA: TGCGCCAGCAGCCAAGTGTACGGGGGCACCTACGAGCAGTACTTC. Translated: CASSQVYGGTYEQYF. The chain carries TRBV4-3 and TRBJ2-7; tentatively, D is TRBD1 or TRBD2 (6 bases each). The germline V gene encodes CDR1 LGHNA and CDR2 YSLEER. The germline V and J ends were trimmed by 1 base and 2 bases, with 12 bases remaining between them. The CDR3 is 15 residues long.

Only a few counts were recorded for this clone. V and J are TRBV3-1 (or the pseudogene TRBV3-2) and TRBJ2-5; TRBD2 matches at 9 bases. This CDR3 is 17 amino acids long. Germline lookup yields CDR1 LGHDT and CDR2 YNNKEL (reference sequence). V lost 1 base to trimming and J lost 2 bases; unmatched junction nucleotides: 8. The CDR3 sequence is CASSQGVAGVGQETQYF. In DNA form, the CDR3 reads TGTGCCAGCAGCCAAGGCGTAGCGGGGGTCGGGCAAGAGACCCAGTACTTC.